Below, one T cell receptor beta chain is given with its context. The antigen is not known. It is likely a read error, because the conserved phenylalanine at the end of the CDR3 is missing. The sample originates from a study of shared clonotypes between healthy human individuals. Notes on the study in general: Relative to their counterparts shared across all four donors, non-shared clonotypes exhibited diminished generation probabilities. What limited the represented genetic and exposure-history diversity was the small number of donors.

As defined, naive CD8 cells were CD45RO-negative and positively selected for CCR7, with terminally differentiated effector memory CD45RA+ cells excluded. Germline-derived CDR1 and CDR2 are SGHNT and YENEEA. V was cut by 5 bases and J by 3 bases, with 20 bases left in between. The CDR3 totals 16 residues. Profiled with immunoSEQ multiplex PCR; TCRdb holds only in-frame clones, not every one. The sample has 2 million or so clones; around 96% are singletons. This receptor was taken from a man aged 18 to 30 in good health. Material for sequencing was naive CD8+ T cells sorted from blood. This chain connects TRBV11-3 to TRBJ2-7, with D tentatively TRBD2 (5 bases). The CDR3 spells CASSPTGILAGYEQYL. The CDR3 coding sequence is TGTGCCAGCAGCCCCACTGGGATACTGGCGGGCTACGAGCAGTACCTC.